Given below is one T cell receptor (beta chain) in context. The antigen remains unidentified. The data originate from a study of blood T cells in healthy people across ages. Study as a whole: When template switching was applied, about one barcoded beta molecule was captured per two T cells.

The authors ran a second PCR of about 6 to 11 cycles using a sample-barcoded 5' primer and a J-beta primer mix. A tag from a template-switch adaptor with 12 random nucleotides marked each cDNA molecule. TCRdb ran MiXCR on the 5' RACE reads and lists one entry per CDR3 protein. The table records some 1 million distinct CDR3 sequences, less than 50% of them present only once. The CDR3 sequence is 18 residues long. Trimming at V came to 5 bases and at J to 9 bases, leaving 17 bases not matched to a gene. Germline values: CDR1 MNHEY, CDR2 SMNVEV (reference sequence). General study findings and limits: Among long-lived donors, naive CD4+ cells were more numerous and diversity higher than in aged donors. No one knew whether donors had CMV, which possibly confounded expanded clonotype changes.

The sample consisted of blood. This receptor was obtained from a woman aged 55-69 years in good health. The V gene is TRBV27, the J gene TRBJ2-1; 12 bases agree with TRBD2. The CDR3 DNA reads as TGTGCCAGCAGTCCCATGGGGGCTAGCGGGAGGGCCGGGGGTGAGCAGTTCTTC. It translates to CASSPMGASGRAGGEQFF.